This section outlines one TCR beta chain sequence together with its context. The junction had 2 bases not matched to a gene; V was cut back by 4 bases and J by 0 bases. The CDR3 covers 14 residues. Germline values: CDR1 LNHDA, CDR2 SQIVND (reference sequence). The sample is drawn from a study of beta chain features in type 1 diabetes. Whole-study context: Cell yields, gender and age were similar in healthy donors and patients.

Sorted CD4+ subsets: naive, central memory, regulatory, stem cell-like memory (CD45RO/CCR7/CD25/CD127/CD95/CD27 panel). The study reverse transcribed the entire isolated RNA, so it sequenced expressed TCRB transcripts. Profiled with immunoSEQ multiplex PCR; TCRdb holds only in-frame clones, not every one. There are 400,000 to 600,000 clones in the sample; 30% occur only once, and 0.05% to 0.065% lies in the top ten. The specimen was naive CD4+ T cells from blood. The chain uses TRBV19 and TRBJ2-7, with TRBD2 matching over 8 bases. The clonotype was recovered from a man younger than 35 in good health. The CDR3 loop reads CASSTSGSSYEQYF. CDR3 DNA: TGTGCCAGTAGTACAAGCGGGAGCTCCTACGAGCAGTACTTC.